Included here is one TCR beta chain sequence, with context. In the original workflow: Nucleated cell number was recorded as an estimate derived from reference gene primer amplification. Profiling relied on immunoSEQ multiplex PCR, and the TCRdb table lists in-frame clones only, not all of them. That table gives V, J and clone size, and the DNA gave D and trimming. The table lists roughly 120,000 clones, roughly 80% of them singletons, with roughly 1.4% in the top ten. The J segment lost 9 bases and the V segment lost 2 bases, leaving 6 bases of the junction unmatched. This CDR3 contains 14 residues. Germline V gene data show CDR1 as SGDLS and CDR2 as YYNGEE. The sample is drawn from a study of blood T cell repertoires in COVID-19. The wider study: Sources were T cells, B-cell-depleted T cells, or PBMCs; the material itself was cDNA or gDNA.

The TCR comes from a man aged 50 or older with acute or convalescent COVID-19. The chain couples TRBV9 to TRBJ2-1; 9 bases agree with TRBD1. Specimen: peripheral blood. The CDR3 sequence: CASSVGDRVAEQFF. The CDR3 DNA is TGTGCCAGCAGCGTCGGGGACAGGGTTGCTGAGCAGTTCTTC. Together with reference TRBV9 and TRBJ2-1, the CDR3 gives the full variable domain: DSGVTQTPKHLITATGQRVTLRCSPRSGDLSVYWYQQSLDQGLQFLIQYYNGEERAKGNILERFSAQQFPDLHSELNLSSLELGDSALYFCASSVGDRVAEQFFGPGTRLTVL.